This is a list of T cell receptor beta chains from one sample in a study of blood T cells in healthy people across ages. TCRdb independently ran MiXCR on the 5' RACE reads; one entry per CDR3 protein. Of about 1,400,000 distinct CDR3 sequences listed, roughly 40% are singletons. Material: blood. These receptors were taken from a woman between 18 and 29 years old in good health. Each CDR3 is given without its conserved first and last residue.

TRBV13 | 11 | ASSRGQPDTQY
TRBV27 | 12 | ASSLSFSGSEQF
TRBV28 | 13 | ASRLPGLANEKLF
TRBV3-1 | 14 | ASSQQNLLWNSPLH
TRBV20-1 | 13 | SARRGGRAAETQY
TRBV2 | 11 | ASNGQPLSEAF
TRBV28 | 17 | ASSQGTSGRGRTSDEQF
TRBV5-1 | 12 | ASSFSTGTYEQY
TRBV6-6 | 12 | ASSQEGGFGKLF
TRBV6-5 | 12 | ASSSLTGTWELF
TRBV12-3/TRBV12-4 | 18 | ASSLWTSGGLTKSLHEQY
TRBV28 | 14 | ASSLFQGISNQPQH
TRBV10-3 | 12 | AISESTRADTQY
TRBV6-6 | 11 | ASNWSGANVLT
TRBV28 | 12 | ASRPEGGNNEQY
TRBV6-2/TRBV6-3 | 15 | ASSYSDKRGYSYEQY
TRBV10-3 | 14 | AISESVTSGDNEQF
TRBV7-6 | 13 | ASSRDSSYQETQY
TRBV7-9 | 10 | ASSLGYAEQF
TRBV20-1 | 14 | SARDLAGTSYNEQY
TRBV10-3 | 12 | ATGGTGLYYGYT
TRBV6-1 | 12 | ASSEWTSGETQY
TRBV3-1 | 20 | ASSQAGTAGNIALGAPGELF
TRBV6-1 | 11 | ATLDLLREKLF
TRBV5-1 | 14 | ASTTEPASRTYEQY
TRBV7-9 | 11 | ASSLASTGELF
TRBV9 | 11 | ASSVAPDYEQY
TRBV12-3/TRBV12-4 | 13 | ASSRQGAEHYGYT